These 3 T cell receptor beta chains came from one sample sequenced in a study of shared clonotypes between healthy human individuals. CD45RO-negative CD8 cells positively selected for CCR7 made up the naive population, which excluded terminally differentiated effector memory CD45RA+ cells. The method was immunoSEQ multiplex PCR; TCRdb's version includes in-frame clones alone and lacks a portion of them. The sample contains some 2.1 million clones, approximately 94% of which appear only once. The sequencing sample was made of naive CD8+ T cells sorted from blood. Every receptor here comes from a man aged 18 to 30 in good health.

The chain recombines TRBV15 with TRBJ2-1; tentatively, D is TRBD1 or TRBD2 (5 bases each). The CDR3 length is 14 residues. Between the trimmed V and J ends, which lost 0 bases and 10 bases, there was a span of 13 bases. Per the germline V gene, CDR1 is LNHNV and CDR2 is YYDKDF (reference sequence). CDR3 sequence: CATSRDALGVEQFF. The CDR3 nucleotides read TGTGCCACCAGCAGAGATGCGTTGGGGGTAGAGCAGTTCTTC.

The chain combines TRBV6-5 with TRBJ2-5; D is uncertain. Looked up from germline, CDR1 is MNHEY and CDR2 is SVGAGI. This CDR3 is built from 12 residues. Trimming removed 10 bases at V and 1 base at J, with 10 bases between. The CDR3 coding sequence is TGTGCCATTACGGACGCCCAAGAGACCCAGTACTTC. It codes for CAITDAQETQYF.

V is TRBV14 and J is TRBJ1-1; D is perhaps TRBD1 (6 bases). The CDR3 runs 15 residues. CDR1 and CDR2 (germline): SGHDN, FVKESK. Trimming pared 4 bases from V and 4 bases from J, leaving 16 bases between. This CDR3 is CASSRDRNWITEAFF. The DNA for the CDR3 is TGTGCCAGCAGCCGCGACAGGAATTGGATCACTGAAGCTTTCTTT. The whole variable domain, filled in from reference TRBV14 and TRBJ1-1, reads EAGVTQFPSHSVIEKGQTVTLRCDPISGHDNLYWYRRVMGKEIKFLLHFVKESKQDESGMPNNRFLAERTGGTYSTLKVQPAELEDSGVYFCASSRDRNWITEAFFGQGTRLTVV.